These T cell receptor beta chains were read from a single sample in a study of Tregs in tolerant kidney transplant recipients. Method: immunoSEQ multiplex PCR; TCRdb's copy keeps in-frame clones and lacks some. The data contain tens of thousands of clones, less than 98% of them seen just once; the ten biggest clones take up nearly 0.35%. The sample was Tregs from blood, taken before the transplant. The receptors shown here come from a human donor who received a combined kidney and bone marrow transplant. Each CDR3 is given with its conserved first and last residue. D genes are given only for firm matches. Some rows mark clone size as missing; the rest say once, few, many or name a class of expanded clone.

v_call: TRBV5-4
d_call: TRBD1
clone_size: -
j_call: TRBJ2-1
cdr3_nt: TGTGCCAGCAGCATCCAGGACAGGGGCAATGAGCAGTTCTTC
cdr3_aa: CASSIQDRGNEQFF

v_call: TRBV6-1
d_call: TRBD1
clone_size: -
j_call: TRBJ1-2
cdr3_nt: TGTGCCAGCAGTGATGGCCTGGGACAGTTCTATGGCTACACCTTC
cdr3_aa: CASSDGLGQFYGYTF

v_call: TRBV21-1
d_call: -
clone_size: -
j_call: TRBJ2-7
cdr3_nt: TGTGCCAGCAGCACGACTAGGCCGGTGACTAGCGGGCAGGACTCCTACGAGCAGTACTTC
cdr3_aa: CASSTTRPVTSGQDSYEQYF

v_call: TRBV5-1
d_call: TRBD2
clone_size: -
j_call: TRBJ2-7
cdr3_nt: TGCGCCAGCAGCCCTCTAGCGGACTACGAGCAGTACTTC
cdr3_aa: CASSPLADYEQYF

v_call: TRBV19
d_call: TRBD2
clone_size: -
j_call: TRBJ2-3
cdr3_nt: TGTGCCAGTAGTAGACGAGCGGGGTACACAGATACGCAGTATTTT
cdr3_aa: CASSRRAGYTDTQYF

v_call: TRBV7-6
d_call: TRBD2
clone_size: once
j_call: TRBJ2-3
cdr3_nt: TGTGCCAGCAGCGAGGGACTAGCGGGGGGGCCGGGAGATACGCAGTATTTT
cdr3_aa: CASSEGLAGGPGDTQYF

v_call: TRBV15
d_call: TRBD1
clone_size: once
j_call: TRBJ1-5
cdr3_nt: TGTGCCACCAGCAACCGGGACAGGCTCGCTCAGCCCCAGCATTTT
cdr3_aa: CATSNRDRLAQPQHF

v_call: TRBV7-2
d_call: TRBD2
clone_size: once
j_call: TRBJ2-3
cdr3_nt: TGTGCCAGCAGCGCAGCGGGAGGTAGCACAGATACGCAGTATTTT
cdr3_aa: CASSAAGGSTDTQYF

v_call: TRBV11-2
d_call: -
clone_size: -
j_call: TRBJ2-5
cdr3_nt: TGTGCCAGCAGCCGACGTGGCGACCGGAGCCTCCAAGAGACCCAGTACTTC
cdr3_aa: CASSRRGDRSLQETQYF

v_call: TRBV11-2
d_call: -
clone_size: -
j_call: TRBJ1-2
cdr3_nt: TGTGCCAGCAGCTTAGTACAGGGTCTTGGCTACACCTTC
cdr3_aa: CASSLVQGLGYTF

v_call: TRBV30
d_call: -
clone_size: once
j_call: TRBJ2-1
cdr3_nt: TGTGCCTGGAGTTGGGCAAATGTTTACAATGAGCAGTTCTTC
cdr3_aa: CAWSWANVYNEQFF

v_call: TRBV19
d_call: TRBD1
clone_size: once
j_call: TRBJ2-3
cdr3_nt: TGTGCCAGTAGTGTGGGCCGACAGGGTACGCAGTATTTT
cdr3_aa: CASSVGRQGTQYF

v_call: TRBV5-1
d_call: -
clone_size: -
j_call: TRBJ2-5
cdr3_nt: TGCGCCAGCAGCTTCGAGGTATGGGAGACCCAGTACTTC
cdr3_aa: CASSFEVWETQYF

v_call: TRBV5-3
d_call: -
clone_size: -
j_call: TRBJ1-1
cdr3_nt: TGTGCCAGAAGCCAAAAAGACAGGATGGAAGCTTTCTTT
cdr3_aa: CARSQKDRMEAFF

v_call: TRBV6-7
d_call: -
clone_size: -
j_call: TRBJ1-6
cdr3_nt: TGTGCCAGCACTCAGGGGCAGGGGAATTCACCCCTCCACTTT
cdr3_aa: CASTQGQGNSPLHF

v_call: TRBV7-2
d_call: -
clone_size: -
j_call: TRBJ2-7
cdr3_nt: TGTGCCAGCAGCTTAGATCGATACTCCAACGAGCAGTACTTC
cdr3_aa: CASSLDRYSNEQYF

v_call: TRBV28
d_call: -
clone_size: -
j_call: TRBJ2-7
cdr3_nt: TGTGCCAGCAGCCAAGCATTGATTAGCTCCTACGAGCAGTACTTC
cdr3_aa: CASSQALISSYEQYF

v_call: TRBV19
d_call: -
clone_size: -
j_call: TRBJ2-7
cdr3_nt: TGTGCCAGTAGTATAGGGCCGGGATTCATGGGTTACGAGCAGTACTTC
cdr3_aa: CASSIGPGFMGYEQYF

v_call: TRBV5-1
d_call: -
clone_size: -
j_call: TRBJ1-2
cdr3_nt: TGCGCCAGCAGCTTGGTCGAGACAGGACTCCCCTACTATGGCTACACCTTC
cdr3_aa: CASSLVETGLPYYGYTF

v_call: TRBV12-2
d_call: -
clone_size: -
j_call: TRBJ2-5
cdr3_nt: TGTGCAAGTCGCTCCTCCAAGTTAGCGGGGCAGACCCAGTACTTC
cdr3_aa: CASRSSKLAGQTQYF

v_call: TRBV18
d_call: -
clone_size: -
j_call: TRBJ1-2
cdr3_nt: TGTGCCAGCTCCTCCGGTAATCAGGTCTTCGCTGGCTACACCTTC
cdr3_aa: CASSSGNQVFAGYTF

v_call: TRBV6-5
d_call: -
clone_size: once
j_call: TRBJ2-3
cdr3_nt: TGTGCCAGCAGCTTTGTAGATACGCAGTATTTT
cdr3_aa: CASSFVDTQYF

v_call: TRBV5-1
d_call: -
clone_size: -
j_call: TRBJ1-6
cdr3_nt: TGCGCCAGCAGCTTCGAGGGTAGTGACTATAATTCACCCCTCCACTTT
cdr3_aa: CASSFEGSDYNSPLHF

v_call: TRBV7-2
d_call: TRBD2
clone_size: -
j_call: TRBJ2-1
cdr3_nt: TGTGCCAGCAGCTTAGCTGGCGGGAGCAGCAATGAGCAGTTCTTC
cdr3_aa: CASSLAGGSSNEQFF

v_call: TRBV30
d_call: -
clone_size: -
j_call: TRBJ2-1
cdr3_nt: TGTGCCTGCAACAGACGGCGTGGCTATGAGCAGTTCTTC
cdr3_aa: CACNRRRGYEQFF

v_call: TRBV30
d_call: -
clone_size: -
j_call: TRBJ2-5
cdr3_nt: TGTGCCTGGTCGGGGTATCCCTCGGAGACCCAGTACTTC
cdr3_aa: CAWSGYPSETQYF

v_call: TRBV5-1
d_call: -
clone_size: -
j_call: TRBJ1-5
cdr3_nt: TGCGCCAGCAGCCCCGGGAGTGGTCATAATCAGCCCCAGCATTTT
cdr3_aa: CASSPGSGHNQPQHF

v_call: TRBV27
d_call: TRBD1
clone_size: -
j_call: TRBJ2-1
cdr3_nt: TGTGCCAGCAGTTTCGGGGACAGGGAGGGTGAGCAGTTCTTC
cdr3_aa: CASSFGDREGEQFF

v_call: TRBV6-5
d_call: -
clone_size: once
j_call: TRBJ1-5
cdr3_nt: TGTGCCAGCAGTTACCTGGGGCTAAATCAGCCCCAGCATTTT
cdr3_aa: CASSYLGLNQPQHF

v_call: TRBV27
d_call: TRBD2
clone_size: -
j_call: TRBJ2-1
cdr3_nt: TGTGCCAGCAGACTAGCGGGAGGGGGTGAGCAGTTCTTC
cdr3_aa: CASRLAGGGEQFF

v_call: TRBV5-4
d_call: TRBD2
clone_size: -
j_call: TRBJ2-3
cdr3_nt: TGTGCCAGCAGCACTAGCGGTCGCACAGATACGCAGTATTTT
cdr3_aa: CASSTSGRTDTQYF

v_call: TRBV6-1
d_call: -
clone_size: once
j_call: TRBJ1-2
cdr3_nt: TGTGCCAGCAGTGAAGAAGGGCGCAGGAGGGGCTACACCTTC
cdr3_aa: CASSEEGRRRGYTF

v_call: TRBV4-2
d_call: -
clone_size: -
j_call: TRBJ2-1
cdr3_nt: TGTGCCAGCAGCCCTCGCCGTAAGGGGAACTATCCCTCCTACAATGAGCAGTTCTTC
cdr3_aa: CASSPRRKGNYPSYNEQFF

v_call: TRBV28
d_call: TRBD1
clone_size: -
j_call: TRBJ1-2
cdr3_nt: TGTGCCAGCAGTTTAGCAGGGGGTGGTGGCTACACCTTC
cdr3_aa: CASSLAGGGGYTF

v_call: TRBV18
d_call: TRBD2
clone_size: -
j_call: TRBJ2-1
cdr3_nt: TGTGCCAGCTCACTTGGACTAGCGTCGGATGAGCAGTTCTTC
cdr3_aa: CASSLGLASDEQFF

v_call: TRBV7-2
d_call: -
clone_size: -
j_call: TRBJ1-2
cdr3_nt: TGTGCCAGCACCGTAGGACAGATCTATGGCTACACCTTC
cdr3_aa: CASTVGQIYGYTF

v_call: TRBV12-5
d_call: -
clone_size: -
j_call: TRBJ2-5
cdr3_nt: TGTGCTAGTGGCATCACTGCTAGCTGGGAGGAGACCCAGTACTTC
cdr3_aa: CASGITASWEETQYF

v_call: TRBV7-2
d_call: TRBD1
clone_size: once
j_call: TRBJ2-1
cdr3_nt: TGTGCCAGCAGCTGGACAGGGGTAGGGAATGAGCAGTTCTTC
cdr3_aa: CASSWTGVGNEQFF